The 29 T cell receptor beta chains below come from one sample, sequenced in a study of CD8+ T cells in alopecia areata. Sequencing relied on a cDNA template that was reverse transcribed from extracted RNA. Using immunoSEQ multiplex PCR, the repertoire was profiled, and TCRdb retains in-frame clones only, with some absent. The sample yields 100,000 to 150,000 clones, 50% to 60% seen once. The input for sequencing was CD4+ T cells sorted from blood, taken at week 0. These receptors were collected from a human donor with alopecia areata.

The chain links TRBV6-4 to TRBJ2-1; 13 nucleotides match TRBD2. V shed 8 bases and J 6 bases; nucleotides not matched to a gene: 4. The germline gives CDR1 MRHNA, CDR2 SNTAGT. This CDR3 contains 14 residues. The CDR3 reads CASRRLAGGNEQFF. DNA for the CDR3: TGTGCCAGCCGACGACTAGCGGGGGGCAATGAGCAGTTCTTC.

The J gene is TRBJ2-2, the V gene TRBV23-1; no firm D call. TRBV23-1 is classed as an ORF, of uncertain function. CDR3 length equals 16 residues. Trimming cost V 3 bases and J 4 bases, with 15 bases left between them. CDR3 protein: CASSQRPPLSTGELFF. Here the CDR3 DNA reads TGCGCCAGCAGTCAGCGTCCACCTCTATCCACCGGGGAGCTGTTTTTT.

The rearrangement uses TRBV29-1 and TRBJ1-1; maybe TRBD1 (6 bases). Per the germline V gene, CDR1 is SQVTM and CDR2 is ANQGSEA. The CDR3 runs to 15 residues. Between the trimmed V and J ends, which lost 6 bases and 5 bases, there was a span of 22 bases. CDR3: CSVWGVGGLGTEAFF. The CDR3, as DNA: TGCAGCGTCTGGGGAGTAGGGGGTCTGGGGACTGAAGCTTTCTTT.

This clone has more than one count but fewer than ten. Other DNA variants within this sample encode the same CDR3. The chain employs TRBV5-1 and TRBJ1-1, with 8 bases that match TRBD1. This CDR3 comprises 14 residues. Trimming removed 3 bases from V and 6 bases from J; junction bases left unmatched: 7. Germline lookup yields CDR1 SGHRS and CDR2 YFSETQ. The chain's CDR3 is CASSYGQGRAEAFF. For the CDR3, the DNA is TGCGCCAGCAGCTACGGACAGGGTCGGGCTGAAGCTTTCTTT.

V is TRBV5-1 and J is TRBJ2-7; TRBD2 is a possible D gene (5 bases). Per germline, CDR1 SGHRS and CDR2 YFSETQ. This CDR3 contains 14 residues. V lost 0 bases and J lost 3, with 10 bases in between. The CDR3, as DNA: TGCGCCAGCAGCTTGGGAGGGCGTCGCTACGAGCAGTACTTC. Translated: CASSLGGRRYEQYF.

In this sample, this clone turned up a few times. The V gene is TRBV6-5, the J gene TRBJ1-2, with no clear D. There are 14 residues in the CDR3. Germline CDR1 and CDR2: MNHEY and SVGAGI. V was pared by 4 bases and J by 8 bases, with 17 bases between. The CDR3 loop is CASSSGALTMGYTF. DNA for the CDR3: TGTGCCAGCAGTTCAGGAGCTCTAACTATGGGCTACACCTTC.

This clone was seen only a few times. The V and J genes are TRBV29-1 and TRBJ2-5; TRBD1 aligns across 8 bases. V lost 6 bases, J lost 5 bases, and 8 bases stayed unmatched. CDR3 length: 13 amino acids. Germline assignment: CDR1 SQVTM and CDR2 ANQGSEA. In DNA form, the CDR3 reads TGCAGCGTCAACAGGGGGAACCGCGAGACCCAGTACTTC. Its protein product is CSVNRGNRETQYF.

The table lists this clone with a few counts. V gene TRBV5-1 combines with J gene TRBJ1-2; a weak D match, TRBD1 (5 bases). The CDR3 spans 15 residues. The germline gives CDR1 SGHRS, CDR2 YFSETQ. Trimming took off 1 base at V and 0 bases at J, with 10 bases between the two ends. Here the CDR3 DNA reads TGCGCCAGCAGCTTGTCGGGACGGACTAACTATGGCTACACCTTC. Amino acid sequence: CASSLSGRTNYGYTF. Using reference TRBV5-1 and TRBJ1-2 for the parts outside the CDR3, the full variable domain is KAGVTQTPRYLIKTRGQQVTLSCSPISGHRSVSWYQQTPGQGLQFLFEYFSETQRNKGNFPGRFSGRQFSNSRSEMNVSTLELGDSALYLCASSLSGRTNYGYTFGSGTRLTVV.

The V and J genes are TRBV30 and TRBJ1-5; D is possibly TRBD1 (6 bases). Germline V gives CDR1 GTSNPN, CDR2 SVGIG (reference sequence). V shed 0 bases and J shed 0 bases, with 15 bases lying between them. The CDR3 has 17 residues. The CDR3, as DNA: TGTGCCTGGAGTGTGACAGGCTCTTCTCATAGCAATCAGCCCCAGCATTTT. Translated: CAWSVTGSSHSNQPQHF.

This clone has more than one count but fewer than ten. The chain carries TRBV5-1 and TRBJ2-5; 8 bases map to TRBD1. There are 14 residues in the CDR3. With 2 bases clipped from V and 1 base from J, the junction kept 1 base outside the gene matches. The germline gives CDR1 SGHRS, CDR2 YFSETQ. The DNA for the CDR3 is TGCGCCAGCAGCTTCACAGGGGGCCAAGAGACCCAGTACTTC. Its protein product is CASSFTGGQETQYF.

V gene TRBV28 combines with J gene TRBJ1-1; D is unclear. The CDR3 sequence is 14 residues long. Germline CDR1 and CDR2: MDHEN and SYDVKM. Trimming shortened V by 4 bases and J by 0 bases, and 9 bases separated the two germline ends. As DNA, the CDR3 is TGTGCCAGCAGTTATGGACGGGTGAACACTGAAGCTTTCTTT. Protein sequence: CASSYGRVNTEAFF.

The chain carries TRBV4-3 and TRBJ2-7; D not certain. Trimming took 0 bases from V and 0 from J, leaving 9 bases between them. CDR1 LGHNA and CDR2 YSLEER come from the germline V gene. This CDR3 has 15 amino acids. Written as DNA, the CDR3 is TGCGCCAGCAGCCAAGACCACCCAAGCTCCTACGAGCAGTACTTC. Translated: CASSQDHPSSYEQYF.

This clone has more than one count but fewer than ten. The rearrangement uses TRBV2 and TRBJ2-3, with D hard to call. This CDR3 region has 12 residues. V lost 7 bases, J lost 2 bases, and 7 bases lay in between. Germline CDR1 and CDR2: SNHLY and FYNNEI. CDR3 sequence: CASKADTDTQYF. CDR3 sequence (DNA): TGTGCCAGCAAGGCAGACACAGATACGCAGTATTTT.

The chain couples TRBV18 to TRBJ2-6, with TRBD1 identical over 8 bases. Germline values: CDR1 KGHSH, CDR2 LQKENI. The CDR3 spans 15 residues. Trimming removed 6 bases from V and 6 bases from J; junction bases left unmatched: 7. DNA for the CDR3: TGTGCCAGCTCGTTTGACAGGGGAGAGGCCAACGTCCTGACTTTC. This sequence encodes CASSFDRGEANVLTF.

The J gene is TRBJ2-5, the V gene TRBV5-1, with 14 bases identical to TRBD2. This CDR3 is built from 16 residues. Germline loops: CDR1 SGHRS, CDR2 YFSETQ. With 4 bases clipped from V and 5 bases from J, the junction kept 7 bases outside the gene matches. The CDR3 protein is CASSLGLAGGEETQYF. In DNA, the CDR3 is TGCGCCAGCAGCCTCGGACTAGCGGGGGGCGAGGAGACCCAGTACTTC.

The genes are TRBV7-9 and TRBJ2-7; TRBD1 agrees at 7 bases. In germline, CDR1 is SEHNR, CDR2 FQNEAQ (reference sequence). There are 13 residues in the CDR3. Trimming removed 5 bases from V and 5 bases from J; junction bases left unmatched: 6. This CDR3 reads CASSLTGFNEQYF. In DNA, the CDR3 is TGTGCCAGCAGCCTGACAGGGTTCAACGAGCAGTACTTC.

This sequence joins TRBV5-4 and TRBJ1-6; D ambiguous. The CDR3 is made up of 15 amino acids. Germline V gene sequence: CDR1 SGHNT, CDR2 YYREEE (reference sequence). Trimming shortened V by 0 bases and J by 0 bases, and 4 bases separated the two germline ends. The CDR3: CASSLDSSYNSPLHF. CDR3 bases: TGTGCCAGCAGCTTGGATTCCTCCTATAATTCACCCCTCCACTTT.

The chain links TRBV6-6 to TRBJ2-1; D possibly corresponds to TRBD1 (6 bases). The CDR3 is made up of 13 amino acids. Per the germline V gene, CDR1 is MNHNY and CDR2 is SVGAGI (reference sequence). Trimming removed 6 bases from V and 6 bases from J, with 12 bases in between. The CDR3 DNA reads as TGTGCCAGCAGCCTAGACAGGTCCAATGAGCAGTTCTTC. This sequence encodes CASSLDRSNEQFF.

The chain combines TRBV7-2 with TRBJ2-7, with 7 bases that match TRBD2. Germline-derived CDR1 and CDR2 are SGHTA and FQGNSA. The CDR3 loop spans 15 amino acids. Germline trimming cut 5 bases from V and 9 bases from J; bases unmatched to any gene: 16. CDR3 protein: CASSAQWGGAIPQYF. In DNA form, the CDR3 reads TGTGCCAGCAGCGCCCAATGGGGAGGGGCGATCCCGCAGTACTTC.

V usage is TRBV7-2 and J usage is TRBJ2-5, with 9 bases identical to TRBD1. J gave up 2 bases and V 2 bases, and 3 bases lay outside the gene matches. Germline CDR1 SGHTA, CDR2 FQGNSA. CDR3 length: 15 residues. CDR3 residues: CASSLQGTGQETQYF. The CDR3 DNA is TGTGCCAGCAGCTTACAGGGGACAGGGCAAGAGACCCAGTACTTC.

The chain employs TRBV5-1 and TRBJ2-3; TRBD2 might be the D (5 bases). V lost 0 bases, J lost 2 bases, and 22 bases lay in between. Germline V gene data show CDR1 as SGHRS and CDR2 as YFSETQ. CDR3 length equals 19 residues. CDR3 nucleotides: TGCGCCAGCAGCTTGGCCCTAGCAACGTTTGTACTGGACACAGATACGCAGTATTTT. Encoded protein: CASSLALATFVLDTDTQYF.

This chain joins TRBV27 and TRBJ2-1; D perhaps matches TRBD1 (5 bases). With 3 bases removed from V and 5 bases from J, the gap between germline ends came to 8 bases. Germline loops: CDR1 MNHEY, CDR2 SMNVEV (reference sequence). The CDR3 spans 13 residues. CDR3 sequence: CASSFNRNNEQFF. The CDR3 DNA is TGTGCCAGCAGTTTTAACAGGAACAATGAGCAGTTCTTC.

This clone was observed a handful of times. The chain links TRBV27 to TRBJ2-7; 11 bases align to TRBD1. The CDR3 contains 13 residues. CDR1 MNHEY and CDR2 SMNVEV come from the germline V gene (reference sequence). With V trimmed by 6 bases and J by 13 bases, 11 bases remained unmatched. In DNA, the CDR3 is TGTGCCAGCAGAAGACCGGGACAGGGGGGGTTCTACTTC. Translation: CASRRPGQGGFYF.

This clone appeared a single time. CDR3 loop: CASSLGLAGGSGELFF. CDR3 coding DNA: TGTGCCAGCAGCCTCGGACTAGCGGGAGGTTCCGGGGAGCTGTTTTTT. V usage is TRBV28 and J usage is TRBJ2-2; 14 bases line up with TRBD2. The germline V gene has CDR1 MDHEN and CDR2 SYDVKM. With 6 bases clipped from V and 6 bases from J, the junction kept 6 bases outside the gene matches. This CDR3 has 16 amino acids.

The V gene is TRBV5-1, the J gene TRBJ2-1; 8 bases agree with TRBD2. V gave up 0 bases and J gave up 8 bases; unmatched junction bases: 13. The CDR3 covers 17 residues. Per germline, CDR1 SGHRS and CDR2 YFSETQ. Here the CDR3 DNA reads TGCGCCAGCAGCTTGGCTTCGATAGCGGGAACTTGGGATGAGCAGTTCTTC. Its translation is CASSLASIAGTWDEQFF. The full variable domain, rest sourced from reference TRBV5-1 and TRBJ2-1, is KAGVTQTPRYLIKTRGQQVTLSCSPISGHRSVSWYQQTPGQGLQFLFEYFSETQRNKGNFPGRFSGRQFSNSRSEMNVSTLELGDSALYLCASSLASIAGTWDEQFFGPGTRLTVL.

The chain employs TRBV5-1 and TRBJ2-3, with a tentative D call TRBD1 (6 bases). V was shortened by 5 bases and J by 0 bases, with 10 bases between the two germline ends. Germline V gene lookup returns CDR1 SGHRS and CDR2 YFSETQ. This CDR3 region has 14 residues. The CDR3 protein is CASSRDKSTDTQYF. CDR3 bases: TGCGCCAGCAGTCGGGACAAAAGCACAGATACGCAGTATTTT. Based on the CDR3 plus reference TRBV5-1 and TRBJ2-3, the full variable domain is KAGVTQTPRYLIKTRGQQVTLSCSPISGHRSVSWYQQTPGQGLQFLFEYFSETQRNKGNFPGRFSGRQFSNSRSEMNVSTLELGDSALYLCASSRDKSTDTQYFGPGTRLTVL.

The J gene is TRBJ2-1, the V gene TRBV5-6; 8 nucleotides line up with TRBD2. The CDR3 length is 18 residues. The V gene's germline CDR1 is SGHDT and CDR2 YYEEEE. The trim removed 4 bases at V and 4 bases at J, leaving 16 bases unmatched. CDR3: CASSVTEEAGALYNEQFF. CDR3 in DNA: TGTGCCAGCAGCGTAACGGAGGAAGCGGGAGCACTATACAATGAGCAGTTCTTC.

V is TRBV5-6 and J is TRBJ2-4, with TRBD2 matching 7 bases. The V and J ends lost 2 bases and 7 bases, in that order; junction bases with no gene match: 6. The CDR3 contains 14 residues. CDR1 and CDR2 from the germline V gene are SGHDT and YYEEEE. CDR3 sequence reads: CASSFRAGGNIQYF. The CDR3 DNA sequence: TGTGCCAGCAGCTTCCGGGCCGGGGGGAACATTCAGTACTTC. Using reference TRBV5-6 and TRBJ2-4 for the parts outside the CDR3, the full variable domain is DAGVTQSPTHLIKTRGQQVTLRCSPKSGHDTVSWYQQALGQGPQFIFQYYEEEERQRGNFPDRFSGHQFPNYSSELNVNALLLGDSALYLCASSFRAGGNIQYFGAGTRLSVL.

The chain has TRBV4-2 and TRBJ2-5; 7 bases agree with TRBD1. The CDR3 runs to 14 residues. V was pared by 4 bases and J by 0 bases, with 2 bases of the junction left unmatched. CDR1 LGHNA and CDR2 YNFKEQ come from the germline V gene. The CDR3 DNA is TGTGCCAGCAGCCGCACAGGGGACCAAGAGACCCAGTACTTC. Translation gives CASSRTGDQETQYF.